This TCR beta chain is from a study of cytomegalovirus exposure and HLA in healthy donors. CDR3 size: 13 residues. The germline CDR1 and CDR2 sequences are MNHNY and SVGAGI (reference sequence). The trim removed 5 bases at V and 6 bases at J, leaving 7 bases unmatched. Primers: 60 Vbeta forward and 13 Jbeta reverse. The assay was immunoSEQ multiplex PCR, and TCRdb's table has in-frame clones only and misses some. Among roughly 120,000 clones listed, approximately 80% were seen once. The receptor was isolated from a man between 18 and 35 years old in good health and CMV-seropositive. The specimen was PBMCs. The chain combines TRBV6-6 with TRBJ2-7, with 7 positions matching TRBD2. CDR3 region: CASSSVGRGEQYF. As DNA, the CDR3 is TGTGCCAGCAGTAGCGTGGGGAGGGGCGAGCAGTACTTC.